These T cell receptor beta chains were read from a single sample in a study of T cells in Graves' hyperthyroidism and ophthalmopathy. A single record per CDR3 protein comes from TCRdb applying MiXCR to the multiplex PCR reads. The sample includes about 640,000 distinct CDR3 sequences, about a fifth of them seen just once. The sample comprised blood. The receptors come from a man aged 30 to 39 with Graves' ophthalmopathy. Each CDR3 is given with its conserved first and last residue. A D gene is named only where the DNA matches it firmly. Expanded clones get a size class; other rows say once, few or many, or leave the size out.

CDR3nt,CDR3aa,v_gene,abundance,d_gene,j_gene
TGTGCCAGCAGCCAAGCGACGTCCAGCTCCTACGAGCAGTACTTC,CASSQATSSSYEQYF,TRBV14,many,-,TRBJ2-7
TGTGCCAGCAGCGTCGCCGGGAGGCAGGGACTTTACGAGCAGTACTTC,CASSVAGRQGLYEQYF,TRBV7-9,-,TRBD2,TRBJ2-7
TGTGCCAGCTCACCGTCCGGGACAGATGCCTACAATGAGCAGTTCTTC,CASSPSGTDAYNEQFF,TRBV18,-,TRBD1,TRBJ2-1
TGTGCCAGCAGCTTAGGGAGTGTAGCCTCACGCACAGATACGCAGTGTTTT,CASSLGSVASRTDTQCF,TRBV11-2,once,-,TRBJ2-3
TGTGCCAGCAGCTTGGGACTAGGACTATTGGGGCAGTACTTC,CASSLGLGLLGQYF,TRBV7-2,-,TRBD2,TRBJ2-7
TGTGCCAGTAGCCAAGAGGGCGGCAGGTTTAATGAAAAACTGTTTTTT,CASSQEGGRFNEKLFF,TRBV19,-,-,TRBJ1-4
TGTGCCAGCAGCCAAGAGAGCGCCCACTCCTACAATGAGCAGTTCTTC,CASSQESAHSYNEQFF,TRBV4-2,few,-,TRBJ2-1
TGCAGTGCTAGACTTAGCGGCCACACAGATACGCAGTATTTT,CSARLSGHTDTQYF,TRBV20-1,few,-,TRBJ2-3
TGTGCCAGCTCACCACGGAGGGGGCCAAACACCGGGGAGCTGTTTTTT,CASSPRRGPNTGELFF,TRBV18,many,-,TRBJ2-2
TGTGCCAGCAGCCATCCGGCGGGGACAGCGAACACCGGGGAGCTGTTTTTT,CASSHPAGTANTGELFF,TRBV7-9,few,-,TRBJ2-2
TGTGCCAGTACCAGGGACGGAGTCAATCAGCCCCAGCATTTT,CASTRDGVNQPQHF,TRBV19,-,-,TRBJ1-5
TGTGCCAGCAGTGTTACGACAGGGCCCAGTTACGAGCAGTACTTC,CASSVTTGPSYEQYF,TRBV6-1,-,TRBD1,TRBJ2-7
TGTGCCAGCAGCCGGAAGGATACGGTGATCGGCTATGGCTACACCTTC,CASSRKDTVIGYGYTF,TRBV5-4,-,-,TRBJ1-2
TGTGCCAGCAGTTACCAGGGGACAGGGGACTACGAGCAGTACTTC,CASSYQGTGDYEQYF,TRBV6-6,-,TRBD1,TRBJ2-7
TGCAGTGCTTACGACAGGGGCAGATCTAGAGACGAGCAGTACTTC,CSAYDRGRSRDEQYF,TRBV20-1,-,TRBD1,TRBJ2-7
TGTGCCAGCTCACAGGGGGCAACTAATGAAAAACTGTTTTTT,CASSQGATNEKLFF,TRBV18,many,-,TRBJ1-4